This T cell receptor beta chain stems from a study of T cell changes during pregnancy in multiple sclerosis. This clone turned up a few times. TCRdb keeps only in-frame clones here, not all; method: immunoSEQ multiplex PCR. The sample holds about 64,000 clones, 92% seen once. This CDR3 contains 10 residues. Between the trimmed V and J ends, which lost 11 bases and 4 bases, there was a span of 6 bases. The germline CDR1 and CDR2 sequences are LNHDA and SQIVND (reference sequence). The sequence came from a female donor with multiple sclerosis, enrolled in a pregnancy study. Source: peripheral blood, taken in the second trimester of pregnancy. The rearrangement links TRBV19 to TRBJ1-5; D gene uncertain. CDR3 bases: TGTGCCGGACTAAATCAGCCCCAGCATTTT. It specifies CAGLNQPQHF. Based on the CDR3 plus reference TRBV19 and TRBJ1-5, the full variable domain is DGGITQSPKYLFRKEGQNVTLSCEQNLNHDAMYWYRQDPGQGLRLIYYSQIVNDFQKGDIAEGYSVSREKKESFPLTVTSAQKNPTAFYLCAGLNQPQHFGDGTRLSIL.